This T cell receptor (beta chain) was captured by sequencing in a study of blood T cell repertoires in COVID-19. Here immunoSEQ multiplex PCR was the method, and the copy in TCRdb shows in-frame clones only, minus some. The sample yields about 200,000 clones, around 85% seen once. The CDR3 sequence is 14 residues long. V shed 0 bases and J 6 bases; nucleotides not matched to a gene: 8. Germline V gene data show CDR1 as GTSNPN and CDR2 as SVGIG (reference sequence). The rearrangement joins TRBV30 to TRBJ2-7, with 7 bases lining up with TRBD2. The source is a woman aged 70 to 79 with COVID-19, enrolled during active disease. Sequenced sample: peripheral blood. The CDR3 bases are TGTGCCTGGAGTGTAAGTCTAGCGGAAAGCGAGCAGTACTTC. This sequence encodes CAWSVSLAESEQYF.